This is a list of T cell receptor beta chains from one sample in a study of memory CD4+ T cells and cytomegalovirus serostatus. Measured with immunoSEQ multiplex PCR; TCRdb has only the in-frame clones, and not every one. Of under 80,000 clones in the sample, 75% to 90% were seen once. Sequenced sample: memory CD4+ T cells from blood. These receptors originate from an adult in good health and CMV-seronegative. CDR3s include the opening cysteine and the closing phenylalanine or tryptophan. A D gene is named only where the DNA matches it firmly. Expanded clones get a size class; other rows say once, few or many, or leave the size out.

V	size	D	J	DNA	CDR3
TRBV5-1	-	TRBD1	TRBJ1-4	TGCGCCAGCAGCCCAGGGGGGACGGCAACTAATGAAAAACTGTTTTTT	CASSPGGTATNEKLFF
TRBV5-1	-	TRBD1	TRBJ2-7	TGCGCCAGCAGCCAGGGGGACGGAATCTACGAGCAGTACTTC	CASSQGDGIYEQYF
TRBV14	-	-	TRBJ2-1	TGTGCCAGCAGCCAAGACAAGACAGTAACAGGGGGGGTGTACTACAATGAGCAGTTCTTC	CASSQDKTVTGGVYYNEQFF
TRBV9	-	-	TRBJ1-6	TGTGCCAGCAACCCGACAGGCCTAAATTCACCCCTCCACTTT	CASNPTGLNSPLHF
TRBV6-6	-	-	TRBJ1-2	TGTGCCAGCAGCTGGGTGCAGGGGTTGACGAACTATGGCTACACCTTC	CASSWVQGLTNYGYTF
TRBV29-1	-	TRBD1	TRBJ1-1	TGCAGCGTCCATCCGGGACAGTTGAACACTGAAGCTTTCTTT	CSVHPGQLNTEAFF
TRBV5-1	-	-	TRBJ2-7	TGCGCCAGCAGCCCTCGGGCCCTGGGAGAGCAGTACTTC	CASSPRALGEQYF
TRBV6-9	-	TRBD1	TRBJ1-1	TGTGCCAGCAGTTTTCTTACAGGGGGAGCGGGTGAAGCTTTCTTT	CASSFLTGGAGEAFF
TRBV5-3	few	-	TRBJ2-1	TGTGCCAGAATCTTAAGGACACAGACCTACAATGAGCAGTTCTTC	CARILRTQTYNEQFF
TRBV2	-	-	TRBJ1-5	TGTGCCAGCAGGCCCACCAGGGCGAGCAATCAGCCCCAGCATTTT	CASRPTRASNQPQHF
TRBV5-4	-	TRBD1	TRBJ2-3	TGTGCCAGCAGCCCGGGACAGGGCCCCACAGATACGCAGTATTTT	CASSPGQGPTDTQYF
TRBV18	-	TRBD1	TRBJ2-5	TGTGCCAGCTCACCACTGGGACAGGGGGCTTTGGAGACCCAGTACTTC	CASSPLGQGALETQYF
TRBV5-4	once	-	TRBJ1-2	TGTGCCAGCAGCGTGGACAGCTATGGCTACACCTTC	CASSVDSYGYTF
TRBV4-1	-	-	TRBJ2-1	TGCGCCAGCAGCCTAAGTAAGGGTTCTGATGAGCAGTTCTTC	CASSLSKGSDEQFF
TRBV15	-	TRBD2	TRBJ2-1	TGTGCCACCAGCAGGGGGGGACTAGAGATTGAGCAGTTCTTC	CATSRGGLEIEQFF
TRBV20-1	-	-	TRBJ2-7	TGCAGTGCTATGGGCGCGGAGCAGTACTTC	CSAMGAEQYF
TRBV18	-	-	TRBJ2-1	TGTGCCAGCTCACTGCGACCCCCGGGAGACAATGAGCAGTTCTTC	CASSLRPPGDNEQFF
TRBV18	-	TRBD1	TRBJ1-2	TGTGCCAGCTCACCTACGGGACAGCCGGTGAATGGCTACACCTTC	CASSPTGQPVNGYTF
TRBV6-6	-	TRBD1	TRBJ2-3	TGTGCCAGCAAACGGGACAGGGGTACAGATACGCAGTATTTT	CASKRDRGTDTQYF
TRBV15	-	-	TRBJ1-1	TGTGCCACCAGCAAAGGGGGAAACATCCCCATGAACACTGAAGCTTTCTTT	CATSKGGNIPMNTEAFF
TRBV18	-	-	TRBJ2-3	TGTGCCAGCTCATCACGGGACGGAGCTAGCACAGATACGCAGTATTTT	CASSSRDGASTDTQYF
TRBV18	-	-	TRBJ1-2	TGTGCCAGCTCACTCGAAGACAGGACCCATAACTATGGCTACACCTTC	CASSLEDRTHNYGYTF
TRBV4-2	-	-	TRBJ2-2	TGTGCCAGCAGCCAAGTCGACGGGGAGCTGTTTTTT	CASSQVDGELFF
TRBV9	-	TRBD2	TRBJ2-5	TGTGCCAGCAGCGTAGCCCCTAGCGGGAGGCAAGAGACCCAGTACTTC	CASSVAPSGRQETQYF
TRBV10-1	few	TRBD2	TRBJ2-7	TGCGCCAGCAGCCCCGGACTAGCGGGAATCAACGAGCAGTACTTC	CASSPGLAGINEQYF
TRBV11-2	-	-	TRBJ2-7	TGTGCCAGCAGCCCGCTGGGGTGGGGATCGGCCTACGAGCAGTACTTC	CASSPLGWGSAYEQYF
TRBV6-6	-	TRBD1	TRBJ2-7	TGTGCCAGCAGCCCCGTTTCTGACAGGGGGGGCGAGCAGTACTTC	CASSPVSDRGGEQYF
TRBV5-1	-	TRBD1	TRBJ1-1	TGCGCCAGCAGCGGTCCCGGGACAGGGTTAGACACTGAAGCTTTCTTT	CASSGPGTGLDTEAFF
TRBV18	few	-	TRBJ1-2	TGTGCCAGCTCACCAGGCGCCTATGGCTACACCTTC	CASSPGAYGYTF
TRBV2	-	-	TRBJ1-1	TGTGCCAGCAGTGAACCAGGGACTCGGCTAAGAGCTTTCTTT	CASSEPGTRLRAFF
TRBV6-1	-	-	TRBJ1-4	TGTGCCAGCAGTGAGGGCAGCAGGGGAGTAAAACTGTTTTTT	CASSEGSRGVKLFF
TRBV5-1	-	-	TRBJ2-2	TGCGCCAGCAGCCCCGGGACGTTGAGCACCGGGGAGCTGTTTTTT	CASSPGTLSTGELFF
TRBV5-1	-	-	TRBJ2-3	TGCGCCAGCAGCTTGGGTTCAGGGATCGACACAGATACGCAGTATTTT	CASSLGSGIDTDTQYF
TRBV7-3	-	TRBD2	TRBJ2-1	TGTGCCAGCAGCTTAATGAGTGTCGCGGGGGGCCTCAATGAGCAGTTCTTC	CASSLMSVAGGLNEQFF
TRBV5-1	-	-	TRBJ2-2	TGCGCCAGCAGCTTGATCCCCAACACCGGGGAGCTGTTTTTT	CASSLIPNTGELFF
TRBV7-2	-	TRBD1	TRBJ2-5	TGTGCCAGCAGCTTGACAGGGATGAAGAGAGAGACCCAGTACTTC	CASSLTGMKRETQYF
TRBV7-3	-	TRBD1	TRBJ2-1	TGTGCCAGCAGCCCCGACAGGGGGAAGTACAATGAGCAGTTCTTC	CASSPDRGKYNEQFF
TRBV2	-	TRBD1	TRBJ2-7	TGTGCCAGCAGTGAACAGGGGGAATCCTACGAGCAGTACTTC	CASSEQGESYEQYF
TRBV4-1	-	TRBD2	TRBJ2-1	TGCGCCAGCAGCCCCCAAAAAGCGGGAGCATCCTACAATGAGCAGTTCTTC	CASSPQKAGASYNEQFF
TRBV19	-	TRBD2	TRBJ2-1	TGTGCCAGTAGTATCGAGGGTAGCGGGACATCCTCCTACAATGAGCAGTTCTTC	CASSIEGSGTSSYNEQFF
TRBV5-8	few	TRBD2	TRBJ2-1	TGTGCCAGCAGCAGGACTAGCGGGGGGGGTGAGCAGTTCTTC	CASSRTSGGGEQFF
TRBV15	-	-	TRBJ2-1	TGTGCCACCAGCAGAAGACAGAGGGTCTATGAGCAGTTCTTC	CATSRRQRVYEQFF
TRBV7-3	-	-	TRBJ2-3	TGTGCCAGCAGCTTAGATGGTAGACTCCAAACAGATACGCAGTATTTT	CASSLDGRLQTDTQYF
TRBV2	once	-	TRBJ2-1	TGTGCCAGCAATAGTAGGGGTGAGCAGTTCTTC	CASNSRGEQFF
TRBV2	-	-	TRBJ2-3	TGTGCCAGCAGTGAATTCACCACAGATACGCAGTATTTT	CASSEFTTDTQYF
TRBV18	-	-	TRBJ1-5	TGTGCCAGCTCAGCGTCGGGGCCCCAGCATTTT	CASSASGPQHF
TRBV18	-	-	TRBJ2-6	TGTGCCAGCTCACCCCGTGTTGAGGCCAACGTCCTGACTTTC	CASSPRVEANVLTF
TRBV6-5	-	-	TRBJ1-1	TGTGCCAGCAGTTACTCTCAGGGATTCTACACTGAAGCTTTCTTT	CASSYSQGFYTEAFF
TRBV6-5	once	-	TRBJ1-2	TGTGCCAGCAGTCTCCGGGAGACGTCCTATGGCTACACCTTC	CASSLRETSYGYTF
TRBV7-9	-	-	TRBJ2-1	TGTGCCAGCAGCTTAGGGGACGGTACCTACAATGAGCAGTTCTTC	CASSLGDGTYNEQFF
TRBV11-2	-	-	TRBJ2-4	TGTGCCAGCAGCTTAGTAGGGACCCCGGGAAAAAACATTCAGTACTTC	CASSLVGTPGKNIQYF
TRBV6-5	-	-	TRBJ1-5	TGTGCCAGCCGGACCCTTCGATATAGCAATCAGCCCCAGCATTTT	CASRTLRYSNQPQHF
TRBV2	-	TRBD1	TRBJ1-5	TGTGCCAGCAGACGACAGGGAGGGGGCAATCAGCCCCAGCATTTT	CASRRQGGGNQPQHF